This entry lists 24 T cell receptor beta chains sequenced from one sample in a study of STAT5B mutations in CD4+ large granular lymphocyte leukemia. Libraries were prepared by immunoSEQ multiplex PCR; TCRdb keeps only in-frame clonotypes and omits some of them. The data contain approximately 35,000 clones, roughly 65% of them singletons. The sequencing sample was made of CD4+ T cells from blood buffy coats. All receptors come from a human donor in good health.

The chain combines TRBV7-9 with TRBJ1-1; the match to TRBD1 covers 10 bases. Looked up from germline, CDR1 is SEHNR and CDR2 is FQNEAQ (reference sequence). V was clipped by 3 bases and J by 4 bases; unmatched bases: 8. This CDR3 has 16 residues. Here the CDR3 reads CASSFTTGGYSTEAFF. DNA of the CDR3: TGTGCCAGCAGCTTCACGACAGGGGGCTATTCCACTGAAGCTTTCTTT.

This clone was seen a few times. The chain combines TRBV7-3 with TRBJ1-1; D remains unclear. V was cut by 6 bases and J by 4 bases, with 15 bases left in between. The germline V gene encodes CDR1 SGHTA and CDR2 FQGTGA. The CDR3 is 14 residues long. CDR3 sequence: CASSLQSSSTEAFF. The DNA of the CDR3 is TGTGCCAGCAGTCTGCAGAGTTCTAGCACTGAAGCTTTCTTT.

The V gene is TRBV28, the J gene TRBJ2-3, with TRBD2 matching 11 bases. The CDR3 contains 16 residues. Germline trimming cut 3 bases from V and 0 bases from J; bases unmatched to any gene: 2. Looked up from germline, CDR1 is MDHEN and CDR2 is SYDVKM. CDR3 sequence: CASSLGLAVSTDTQYF. CDR3 DNA sequence: TGTGCCAGCAGTTTGGGACTAGCGGTCAGCACAGATACGCAGTATTTT.

The chain couples TRBV14 to TRBJ2-7; 9 bases are shared with TRBD2. V trimming: 4 bases; J trimming: 2 bases; junction bases outside the gene matches: 6. Germline V gene data show CDR1 as SGHDN and CDR2 as FVKESK. This CDR3 has 15 residues. CDR3 nucleotide sequence: TGTGCCAGCAGCCCTACTAGCGGGTACACCTACGAGCAGTACTTC. It codes for CASSPTSGYTYEQYF.

V gene TRBV29-1 combines with J gene TRBJ2-1; TRBD1 matches at 10 bases. Germline V gene lookup returns CDR1 SQVTM and CDR2 ANQGSEA. CDR3 length equals 15 residues. Trimming at V came to 7 bases and at J to 3 bases, leaving 9 bases not matched to a gene. In DNA form, the CDR3 reads TGCAGCGCTACTGGGGGACAGGGGTTCTACAATGAGCAGTTCTTC. It encodes CSATGGQGFYNEQFF.

This chain uses TRBV6-1 with TRBJ1-5, with D possibly TRBD1 on 6 matching bases. This CDR3 has 14 amino acids. Germline V lookup: CDR1 MNHNS, CDR2 SASEGT. V lost 7 bases, J lost 1 base, and 11 bases lay in between. The CDR3 is CASNAGQSNQPQHF. The CDR3 region has the DNA TGTGCCAGCAACGCTGGACAGAGCAATCAGCCCCAGCATTTT.

This chain connects TRBV29-1 to TRBJ2-1; D unclear. The CDR3 is 11 amino acids. Trimming left V 7 bases short and J 8 bases short, with 12 bases between. Germline V gives CDR1 SQVTM, CDR2 ANQGSEA. The CDR3 DNA reads as TGCAGCGGGGAATACAACGATGAGCAGTTCTTC. This encodes CSGEYNDEQFF.

The J gene is TRBJ1-3, the V gene TRBV7-9; D gene unclear. The V gene's germline CDR1 is SEHNR and CDR2 FQNEAQ (reference sequence). This CDR3 contains 16 residues. V lost 1 base and J 1 base, leaving 11 bases between the germline ends. CDR3 in amino acids: CASSLEAGSSGNTIYF. For the CDR3, the DNA is TGTGCCAGCAGCTTAGAGGCGGGGTCTTCTGGAAACACCATATATTTT.

The V call is TRBV2, the J call TRBJ2-3; 11 bases fit TRBD1. V was clipped by 3 bases and J by 3 bases; unmatched bases: 2. Germline V gene sequence: CDR1 SNHLY, CDR2 FYNNEI. The CDR3 runs 15 residues. The CDR3 loop reads CASSEDRGLTDTQYF. CDR3 coding DNA: TGTGCCAGCAGTGAGGACAGGGGGCTAACAGATACGCAGTATTTT.

V is TRBV7-3 and J is TRBJ2-3; no definite D call. Germline CDR1 and CDR2: SGHTA and FQGTGA. The length of the CDR3 is 14 residues. V was clipped by 0 bases and J by 2 bases, with 6 bases between them. CDR3 region: CASSLTTYTDTQYF. For the CDR3, the DNA is TGTGCCAGCAGCTTAACTACTTACACAGATACGCAGTATTTT.

The chain couples TRBV10-3 to TRBJ2-7; D unclear. The CDR3 spans 14 residues. V was clipped by 5 bases and J by 0 bases, with 11 bases between them. Germline loops: CDR1 ENHRY, CDR2 SYGVKD. CDR3 in amino acids: CAISHGSNSYEQYF. For the CDR3, the DNA is TGTGCCATCAGTCATGGTAGCAACTCCTACGAGCAGTACTTC.

The chain is built from TRBV4-3 and TRBJ1-3; D gene uncertain. This CDR3 spans 14 amino acids. Trimming took off 1 base at V and 5 bases at J, with 9 bases between the two ends. The germline V gene has CDR1 LGHNA and CDR2 YSLEER. CDR3 nucleotides: TGCGCCAGCAGCCAAGTTGGAGGGAGAAACACCATATATTTT. Amino acids: CASSQVGGRNTIYF.

The chain links TRBV20-1 to TRBJ2-1; D not resolved. The CDR3 has 11 amino acids. Germline loops: CDR1 DFQATT, CDR2 SNEGSKA (reference sequence). V shed 6 bases and J shed 4 bases, with 7 bases lying between them. The CDR3 sequence is CSAGKYNEQFF. CDR3 DNA: TGCAGTGCGGGGAAATACAATGAGCAGTTCTTC.

This clone was counted a single time. The CDR3 DNA reads as TGCAGTGCTAGAGTGGGGGATACGCAGTATTTT. Amino acids: CSARVGDTQYF. The chain recombines TRBV20-1 with TRBJ2-3; no firm D call. Germline V lookup: CDR1 DFQATT, CDR2 SNEGSKA (reference sequence). V was cut by 1 base and J by 6 bases, with 5 bases left in between. The CDR3 consists of 11 residues.

This clone was recorded a few times. J is TRBJ1-1 and V is TRBV5-4, with 9 bases that match TRBD1. The germline V gene has CDR1 SGHNT and CDR2 YYREEE (reference sequence). The CDR3 loop spans 13 amino acids. The V and J ends lost 4 bases and 6 bases, in that order; junction bases with no gene match: 4. CDR3 in DNA: TGTGCCAGCAGCACAGGGGGCTTGGCTGAAGCTTTCTTT. It encodes CASSTGGLAEAFF.

The chain employs TRBV19 and TRBJ2-2; 12 nucleotides align to TRBD2. The germline V gene has CDR1 LNHDA and CDR2 SQIVND (reference sequence). The CDR3 contains 15 residues. Unmatched junction bases numbered 1, after V lost 4 bases and J lost 4 bases. The CDR3 DNA sequence: TGTGCCAGTAGTAGACTAGCGGGGGTCACCGGGGAGCTGTTTTTT. Amino acid sequence: CASSRLAGVTGELFF.

The V and J genes are TRBV7-3 and TRBJ2-1; 10 positions agree with TRBD2. Germline V CDR1 and CDR2: SGHTA, FQGTGA. The CDR3 is made up of 17 amino acids. The J segment lost 7 bases and the V segment lost 0 bases, leaving 9 bases of the junction unmatched. The CDR3 sequence is CASSLTYSGGPGNEQFF. The CDR3 DNA is TGTGCCAGCAGCTTAACTTATAGCGGGGGGCCGGGAAATGAGCAGTTCTTC.

The gene calls are TRBV2 and TRBJ1-5, with TRBD1 matching 8 bases. Germline CDR1 is SNHLY and CDR2 is FYNNEI. J was trimmed by 7 bases and V by 7 bases; bases with no gene match: 6. The CDR3 contains 13 residues. CDR3 loop: CASNGQGRQPQHF. For the CDR3, the DNA is TGTGCCAGCAATGGACAGGGCCGACAGCCCCAGCATTTT.

The V call is TRBV7-2, the J call TRBJ1-5; D unclear. Germline V gene sequence: CDR1 SGHTA, CDR2 FQGNSA. The CDR3 consists of 15 residues. Trimming stripped 3 bases from V and 5 bases from J, with 14 bases between. As DNA, the CDR3 is TGTGCCAGCAGCTTCCTGCCGAGGGAATATCAGCCCCAGCATTTT. Amino acids: CASSFLPREYQPQHF.

This clone was counted a single time. V is TRBV21-1 and J is TRBJ1-5; TRBD1, the table's D call, was not compared with the DNA. TRBV21-1 is a listed pseudogene. This CDR3 comprises 21 residues. In nucleotides, the CDR3 is TGTGCCAGCAGCAAGACCGGCGGCGACAGGGGGGACTCCCCTAGCAATCAGCCCCAGCATTTT. Residues: CASSKTGGDRGDSPSNQPQHF.

The CDR3 region is CASSPNTDTQYF. The CDR3 nucleotides are TGCGCCAGCAGCCCGAACACAGATACGCAGTATTTT. This chain links TRBV5-1 with TRBJ2-3; unclear D gene. Trimming cost V 4 bases and J 2 bases, with 5 bases left between them. The CDR3 is 12 amino acids. Germline CDR1 and CDR2: SGHRS and YFSETQ.

This clone was detected a few times. The chain combines TRBV2 with TRBJ1-3; perhaps TRBD1 as D (5 bases). From germline, CDR1 is SNHLY and CDR2 FYNNEI. The ends were cut back, 6 bases at V and 4 bases at J, with 7 bases in the middle. The CDR3 consists of 12 residues. CDR3 in DNA: TGTGCCAGCAGGACAGAGGGAAACACCATATATTTT. Amino acid sequence: CASRTEGNTIYF.

The chain joins TRBV18 to TRBJ1-4; D is perhaps TRBD1 (5 bases). The V end was cut by 4 bases, the J end by 0 bases, with 9 bases between. This CDR3 has 15 residues. From germline, CDR1 is KGHSH and CDR2 LQKENI. CDR3 nucleotides: TGTGCCAGCTCACGGGGGAGAACAACTAATGAAAAACTGTTTTTT. Residues: CASSRGRTTNEKLFF.

J is TRBJ2-7 and V is TRBV11-3; D perhaps matches TRBD2 (6 bases). V lost 3 bases to trimming and J lost 3 bases, with 12 bases between them. The CDR3 consists of 14 residues. Germline loops: CDR1 SGHNT, CDR2 YENEEA. This CDR3 is CASSFRSSDYEQYF. CDR3 bases: TGTGCCAGCAGCTTTCGATCTAGCGACTACGAGCAGTACTTC.